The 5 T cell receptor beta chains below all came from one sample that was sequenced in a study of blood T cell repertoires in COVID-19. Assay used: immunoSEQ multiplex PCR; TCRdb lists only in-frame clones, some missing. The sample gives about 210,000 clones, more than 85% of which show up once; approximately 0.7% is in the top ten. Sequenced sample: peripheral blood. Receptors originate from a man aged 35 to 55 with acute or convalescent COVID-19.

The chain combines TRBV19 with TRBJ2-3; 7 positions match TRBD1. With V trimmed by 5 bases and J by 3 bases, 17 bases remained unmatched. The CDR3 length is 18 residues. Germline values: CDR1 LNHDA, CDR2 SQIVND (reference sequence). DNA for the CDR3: TGTGCCAGTAGTTTCCGAGGGACGAGACAGGGAAGTACAGATACGCAGTATTTT. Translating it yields CASSFRGTRQGSTDTQYF.

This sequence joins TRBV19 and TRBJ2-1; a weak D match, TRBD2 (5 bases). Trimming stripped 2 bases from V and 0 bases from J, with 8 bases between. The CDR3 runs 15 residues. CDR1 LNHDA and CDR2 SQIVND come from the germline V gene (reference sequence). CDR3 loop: CASSIPGSSYNEQFF. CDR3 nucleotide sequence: TGTGCCAGTAGTATACCGGGGAGCTCCTACAATGAGCAGTTCTTC.

The CDR3 DNA follows: TGTGCCAGCTCACCGTTTAGACAGGGGGGAAGGCGGGAGCAGTTCTTC. Translation: CASSPFRQGGRREQFF. This chain joins TRBV18 and TRBJ2-1; 9 bases map to TRBD1. CDR1 KGHSH and CDR2 LQKENI come from the germline V gene. CDR3 length: 16 amino acids. The ends lost 3 bases at V and 10 bases at J; junction bases unmatched: 13.

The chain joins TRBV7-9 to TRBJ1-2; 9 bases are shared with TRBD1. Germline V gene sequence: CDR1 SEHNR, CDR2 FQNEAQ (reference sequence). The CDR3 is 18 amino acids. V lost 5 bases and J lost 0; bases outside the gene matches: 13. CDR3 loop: CASSHRQKGTGPNYGYTF. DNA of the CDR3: TGTGCCAGCAGCCACCGTCAAAAAGGGACAGGGCCTAACTATGGCTACACCTTC.

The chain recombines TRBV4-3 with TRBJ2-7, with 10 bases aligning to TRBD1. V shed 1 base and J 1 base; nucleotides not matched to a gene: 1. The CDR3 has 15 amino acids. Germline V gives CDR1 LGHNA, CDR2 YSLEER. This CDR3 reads CASSQGDRGSYEQYF. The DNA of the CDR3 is TGCGCCAGCAGCCAAGGGGACAGGGGTTCCTACGAGCAGTACTTC.